Listed below are T cell receptor beta chains from one sample, sequenced in a study of neurological immune-mediated disorders. TCRdb re-called the 5' RACE reads through MiXCR, storing one row per CDR3 protein. This sample yields approximately 44,000 distinct CDR3 sequences, of which 13% to 15% are seen a single time; approximately 3.6% belongs to the top ten. Specimen: CD4+ T cells from blood. These receptors were collected from a woman in her fifties or sixties with HTLV-1-associated myelopathy (HAM/TSP). Both conserved end residues are part of each CDR3. The order of the fields is CDR3 length, J gene, V gene, clone size, D gene, CDR3 DNA, CDR3 protein. The D gene is left open where the match is weak. For some rows the clone size is stated as once, few or many, or as a class when expanded; others skip it.

CDR3 length: 16
J gene: TRBJ2-7
V gene: TRBV5-5
clone size: many
D gene: .
CDR3 DNA: TGTGCCAGCAGCTTGGTTACAACTTCCGACTCCTACGAGCAGTACTTC
CDR3 protein: CASSLVTTSDSYEQYF

CDR3 length: 16
J gene: TRBJ2-7
V gene: TRBV5-1
clone size: many
D gene: .
CDR3 DNA: TGCGCCAGCAGCCCGCGGGGCGCGGCTAGCTCCTACGAGCAGTACTTC
CDR3 protein: CASSPRGAASSYEQYF

CDR3 length: 16
J gene: TRBJ2-3
V gene: TRBV29-1
clone size: many
D gene: .
CDR3 DNA: TGCAGCGTTGAAGATCCTGTTGGCGGCAGCACAGATACGCAGTATTTT
CDR3 protein: CSVEDPVGGSTDTQYF

CDR3 length: 11
J gene: TRBJ1-6
V gene: TRBV3-1
clone size: many
D gene: .
CDR3 DNA: TGTGCCAGCAGCCAAGATCAGGGCCTCCACTTT
CDR3 protein: CASSQDQGLHF

CDR3 length: 14
J gene: TRBJ1-5
V gene: TRBV15
clone size: many
D gene: .
CDR3 DNA: TGTGCCACCAGCAGAGATTTATCAGTGCAGCCCCAGCATTTT
CDR3 protein: CATSRDLSVQPQHF

CDR3 length: 13
J gene: TRBJ2-1
V gene: TRBV5-1
clone size: .
D gene: .
CDR3 DNA: TGCGCCAGCAGCTTGGTATGGGGCACTGAGCAGTTCTTC
CDR3 protein: CASSLVWGTEQFF

CDR3 length: 16
J gene: TRBJ2-2
V gene: TRBV5-1
clone size: many
D gene: .
CDR3 DNA: TGCGCCAGCAGCTCCGGAGGGGCGGCGAACACCGGGGAGCTGTTTTTT
CDR3 protein: CASSSGGAANTGELFF

CDR3 length: 14
J gene: TRBJ2-7
V gene: TRBV9
clone size: many
D gene: .
CDR3 DNA: TGTGCCAGCAGCGTAGAGGACAGCCGCTACGAGCAGTACTTC
CDR3 protein: CASSVEDSRYEQYF

CDR3 length: 16
J gene: TRBJ2-3
V gene: TRBV7-8
clone size: many
D gene: TRBD2
CDR3 DNA: TGTGCCAGCAGCTCCCCGTGGGGTAGCGGGGCAGATACGCAGTATTTT
CDR3 protein: CASSSPWGSGADTQYF

CDR3 length: 13
J gene: TRBJ1-2
V gene: TRBV3-1
clone size: .
D gene: .
CDR3 DNA: TGTGCCAGTAGCCCGTGGATCCCCTATGGCTACACCTTC
CDR3 protein: CASSPWIPYGYTF

CDR3 length: 16
J gene: TRBJ2-3
V gene: TRBV4-2
clone size: .
D gene: TRBD2
CDR3 DNA: TGTGCCAGCAGCCCGCAAGCGGGAGGGAGCACAGATACGCAGTATTTT
CDR3 protein: CASSPQAGGSTDTQYF

CDR3 length: 16
J gene: TRBJ1-6
V gene: TRBV20-1
clone size: many
D gene: TRBD1
CDR3 DNA: TGCAGTGCTAGGGCCCCGACAGGGGGAACAAGTTCACCCCTCCACTTT
CDR3 protein: CSARAPTGGTSSPLHF

CDR3 length: 16
J gene: TRBJ1-1
V gene: TRBV19
clone size: .
D gene: .
CDR3 DNA: TGTGCCAGTAGTGTTACCCCCGGGAGAGGGGACACTGAAGCTTTCTTT
CDR3 protein: CASSVTPGRGDTEAFF

CDR3 length: 13
J gene: TRBJ1-1
V gene: TRBV12-3/TRBV12-4
clone size: many
D gene: .
CDR3 DNA: TGTGCCAGCAGTGGGTCAGCTAATTCTGAAGCTTTCTTT
CDR3 protein: CASSGSANSEAFF

CDR3 length: 13
J gene: TRBJ1-2
V gene: TRBV20-1
clone size: many
D gene: .
CDR3 DNA: TGCAGTGCCGTGAGCGGCCGAACGTATGGCTACACCTTC
CDR3 protein: CSAVSGRTYGYTF

CDR3 length: 14
J gene: TRBJ1-2
V gene: TRBV6-5
clone size: many
D gene: TRBD1
CDR3 DNA: TGTGCCAGCCTGGAAAGCCGGGACAGGGCAGACTACACCTTC
CDR3 protein: CASLESRDRADYTF

CDR3 length: 11
J gene: TRBJ1-1
V gene: TRBV20-1
clone size: many
D gene: .
CDR3 DNA: TGCAGTGCTAGAGGGAACACTGAAGCTTTCTTT
CDR3 protein: CSARGNTEAFF

CDR3 length: 17
J gene: TRBJ2-6
V gene: TRBV27
clone size: many
D gene: TRBD1
CDR3 DNA: TGTGCCAGCACCAGATCCGGGACAGTTTCTGGGGCCAACGTCCTGACTTTC
CDR3 protein: CASTRSGTVSGANVLTF

CDR3 length: 13
J gene: TRBJ2-3
V gene: TRBV20-1
clone size: many
D gene: TRBD1
CDR3 DNA: TGCAGTGCTAGACAGGGGGGCACAGATACGCAGTATTTT
CDR3 protein: CSARQGGTDTQYF

CDR3 length: 19
J gene: TRBJ2-3
V gene: TRBV25-1
clone size: few
D gene: .
CDR3 DNA: TGTGCCAGCAGTGAATCGCCGGGGGACGGTCCTGGGGCCACAGATACGCAGTATTTT
CDR3 protein: CASSESPGDGPGATDTQYF

CDR3 length: 12
J gene: TRBJ2-3
V gene: TRBV7-6
clone size: .
D gene: .
CDR3 DNA: TGTGCCGTGAGGGATGTGACAGATACGCAGTATTTT
CDR3 protein: CAVRDVTDTQYF

CDR3 length: 13
J gene: TRBJ1-1
V gene: TRBV7-9
clone size: many
D gene: .
CDR3 DNA: TGTGCCAGCAGCTTAGGCAGGAACACTGAAGCTTTCTTT
CDR3 protein: CASSLGRNTEAFF

CDR3 length: 13
J gene: TRBJ1-1
V gene: TRBV20-1
clone size: many
D gene: .
CDR3 DNA: TGCAGTGCCACCGGGGTGGTCAGGTCAAAAGCTTTCTTT
CDR3 protein: CSATGVVRSKAFF

CDR3 length: 13
J gene: TRBJ2-3
V gene: TRBV20-1
clone size: many
D gene: .
CDR3 DNA: TGCAGTGCTCCGCGGTTGCGGGCAGATACGCAGTATTTT
CDR3 protein: CSAPRLRADTQYF